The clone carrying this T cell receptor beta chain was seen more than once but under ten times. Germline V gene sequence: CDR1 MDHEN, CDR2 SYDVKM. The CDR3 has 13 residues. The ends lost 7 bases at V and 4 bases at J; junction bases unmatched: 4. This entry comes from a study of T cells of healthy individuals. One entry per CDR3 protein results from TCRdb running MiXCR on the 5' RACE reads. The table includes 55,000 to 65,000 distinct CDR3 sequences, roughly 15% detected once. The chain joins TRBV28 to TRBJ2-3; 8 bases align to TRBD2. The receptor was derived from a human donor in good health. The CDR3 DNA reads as TGTGCCAGCATCCGGGGGGGGGCAGATACGCAGTATTTT. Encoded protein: CASIRGGADTQYF.